These 5 T cell receptor beta chains came from one sample sequenced in a study of beta chain features in type 1 diabetes. As every portion of the isolated RNA was reverse transcribed, the sequencing read expressed TCRB transcripts. TCRdb's table, derived via immunoSEQ multiplex PCR, lists solely in-frame clones and lacks some. The sample consists of 500,000 to 700,000 clones, roughly 15% of them appearing once. The sample comprised naive CD4+ T cells from blood. The receptors originated from a young man in good health.

The rearrangement uses TRBV6-4 and TRBJ2-7, with D tentatively TRBD1 or TRBD2 (5 bases each). With 7 bases removed from V and 3 bases from J, the gap between germline ends came to 10 bases. The length of the CDR3 is 12 residues. From germline, CDR1 is MRHNA and CDR2 SNTAGT. In DNA, the CDR3 is TGTGCCAGCAAGGGACCCGACTACGAGCAGTACTTC. Translating it yields CASKGPDYEQYF.

This clone turned up a few times. The chain joins TRBV20-1 to TRBJ2-7; D not certain. CDR1 and CDR2 (germline): DFQATT, SNEGSKA (reference sequence). Trimming stripped 1 base from V and 6 bases from J, with 4 bases between. The CDR3 sequence is 10 residues long. Here the CDR3 reads CSARVIEQYF. As DNA, the CDR3 is TGCAGTGCTAGAGTTATCGAGCAGTACTTC.

This chain uses TRBV4-2 with TRBJ1-2; D call uncertain. Trimming took 1 base from V and 3 from J, leaving 9 bases between them. This CDR3 comprises 14 residues. Per germline, CDR1 LGHNA and CDR2 YNFKEQ. The CDR3 region has the DNA TGTGCCAGCAGCCAAGGGACGGGATACTATGGCTACACCTTC. This sequence encodes CASSQGTGYYGYTF.

This chain uses TRBV11-2 with TRBJ1-1; 12 nucleotides line up with TRBD1. V shed 5 bases and J 3 bases; nucleotides not matched to a gene: 4. CDR3 length: 15 residues. Per the germline V gene, CDR1 is SGHAT and CDR2 is FQNNGV. The CDR3 nucleotides are TGTGCCAGCAGCGTCGGGACAGGGGGCCACACTGAAGCTTTCTTT. As protein: CASSVGTGGHTEAFF. Using reference TRBV11-2 and TRBJ1-1 for the parts outside the CDR3, the full variable domain is EAGVAQSPRYKIIEKRQSVAFWCNPISGHATLYWYQQILGQGPKLLIQFQNNGVVDDSQLPKDRFSAERLKGVDSTLKIQPAKLEDSAVYLCASSVGTGGHTEAFFGQGTRLTVV.

This clone was seen a few times. V and J are TRBV28 and TRBJ1-4; D uncertain. The germline CDR1 and CDR2 sequences are MDHEN and SYDVKM. Between the trimmed V and J ends, which lost 2 bases and 1 base, there was a span of 8 bases. The CDR3 is 15 amino acids. CDR3 coding DNA: TGTGCCAGCAGTTTACTTAGGATAACTAATGAAAAACTGTTTTTT. It specifies CASSLLRITNEKLFF. The full variable domain, completed using reference TRBV28 and TRBJ1-4, is DVKVTQSSRYLVKRTGEKVFLECVQDMDHENMFWYRQDPGLGLRLIYFSYDVKMKEKGDIPEGYSVSREKKERFSLILESASTNQTSMYLCASSLLRITNEKLFFGSGTQLSVL.